This T cell receptor beta chain stems from a study of T cell changes during pregnancy in multiple sclerosis. The germline V and J ends were trimmed by 1 base and 1 base, with 13 bases remaining between them. The CDR3 is 17 residues long. Germline V gene sequence: CDR1 KGHSH, CDR2 LQKENI. Measured with immunoSEQ multiplex PCR; TCRdb has only the in-frame clones, and not every one. The table has tens of thousands of clones, roughly 88% seen once. The sequenced sample was peripheral blood, obtained in the first trimester of pregnancy. This chain uses TRBV18 with TRBJ2-2, with D unclear. This receptor was obtained from a female donor in good health, enrolled as a control in a pregnancy study. CDR3 bases: TGTGCCAGCTCACCACGCTCGATCTCGGGGAACACCGGGGAGCTGTTTTTT. This encodes CASSPRSISGNTGELFF.